The 5 T cell receptor beta chains below were found in one sample sequenced in a study of identifying expanded T cells in peripheral blood. Method: immunoSEQ multiplex PCR; TCRdb's copy keeps in-frame clones and lacks some. Of some 81,000 clones listed, roughly four fifths are singletons. Sequencing was done on a sample of blood. All receptors derive from a person aged 18 to 70 in good health.

This rearrangement joins TRBV7-9 to TRBJ1-2, with unresolved D. The CDR3 is 14 residues long. V was clipped by 5 bases and J by 0 bases, with 10 bases between them. Per germline, CDR1 SEHNR and CDR2 FQNEAQ (reference sequence). This chain's CDR3 is CASSPSATNYGYTF. The CDR3 coding sequence is TGTGCCAGCAGCCCTTCGGCAACTAACTATGGCTACACCTTC.

This clone was observed once. The genes are TRBV7-2 and TRBJ2-5, with unresolved D. The V gene's germline CDR1 is SGHTA and CDR2 FQGNSA. V dropped 4 bases and J dropped 1 base, with 10 bases sitting between them. This CDR3 region has 14 residues. The CDR3 DNA sequence: TGTGCCAGCAGCTCCTCCCGGGCCCAAGAGACCCAGTACTTC. As protein: CASSSSRAQETQYF.

The chain joins TRBV28 to TRBJ1-5, with a possible D match to TRBD1 (5 bases). V gave up 7 bases and J gave up 2 bases, with 15 bases separating them. The CDR3 runs to 15 residues. Per germline, CDR1 MDHEN and CDR2 SYDVKM. CDR3 coding DNA: TGTGCCAGCAATACCCCCGGGGCGGGCAATCAGCCCCAGCATTTT. It specifies CASNTPGAGNQPQHF. The full variable domain, rest sourced from reference TRBV28 and TRBJ1-5, is DVKVTQSSRYLVKRTGEKVFLECVQDMDHENMFWYRQDPGLGLRLIYFSYDVKMKEKGDIPEGYSVSREKKERFSLILESASTNQTSMYLCASNTPGAGNQPQHFGDGTRLSIL.

This clone appeared once. The CDR3 region is CASSPVTDPGANVLTF. In DNA, the CDR3 is TGTGCCAGTAGTCCCGTGACAGACCCTGGGGCCAACGTCCTGACTTTC. This chain uses TRBV19 with TRBJ2-6; perhaps TRBD1 as D (5 bases). The CDR3 runs 16 residues. Germline values: CDR1 LNHDA, CDR2 SQIVND (reference sequence). V shed 5 bases and J shed 2 bases, with 13 bases lying between them.

The chain recombines TRBV15 with TRBJ2-1; D may correspond to TRBD1 or TRBD2 (6 bases each). The germline CDR1 and CDR2 sequences are LNHNV and YYDKDF (reference sequence). Trimming cost V 0 bases and J 12 bases, with 18 bases left between them. This CDR3 comprises 15 residues. The CDR3 loop reads CATSRDAGLARGQFF. The CDR3 bases are TGTGCCACCAGCAGAGATGCGGGGTTAGCCAGGGGGCAGTTCTTC.